The 8 T cell receptor beta chains listed next were all sequenced from one sample in a study of blood T cells in healthy people across ages. Primed by a sample-barcoded 5' primer and a J-beta primer mix, a second PCR proceeded for roughly 6 to 12 cycles. TCRdb used MiXCR to reprocess the 5' RACE reads, holding one entry per CDR3 protein. The data contain approximately 900,000 distinct CDR3 sequences, about 28% of them singletons. Another study also made use of these data, one on T cells of mothers and their children.

Sequencing was performed on blood. These receptors were obtained from a woman aged 40 to 50 in good health.

This clonotype was counted between two and nine times. The chain carries TRBV7-2 and TRBJ1-1, with D possibly being TRBD1 (6 bases). The germline CDR1 and CDR2 sequences are SGHTA and FQGNSA. V was trimmed by 3 bases and J by 4 bases, leaving 12 bases between them. The CDR3 has 14 residues. The CDR3 coding sequence is TGTGCCAGCAGCTTGTCAGGGGCTAGCACTGAAGCTTTCTTT. Its protein product is CASSLSGASTEAFF. Based on the CDR3 plus reference TRBV7-2 and TRBJ1-1, the full variable domain is GAGVSQSPSNKVTEKGKDVELRCDPISGHTALYWYRQSLGQGLEFLIYFQGNSAPDKSGLPSDRFSAERTGGSVSTLTIQRTQQEDSAVYLCASSLSGASTEAFFGQGTRLTVV.

This clonotype showed up just a few times. The rearrangement uses TRBV27 and TRBJ2-3, with no clear D. Germline-derived CDR1 and CDR2 are MNHEY and SMNVEV (reference sequence). This CDR3 has 12 residues. Trimming cost V 8 bases and J 4 bases, with 10 bases left between them. The CDR3 sequence: CASGRVADTQYF. The CDR3 DNA reads as TGTGCCAGCGGCAGAGTTGCAGATACGCAGTATTTT.

About this clonotype itself: This may be a read error: a much more frequent sequence differs by one nucleotide. This CDR3 is CASGSPDGTDTQYF. The CDR3 nucleotides read TGTGCCAGCGGCAGCCCCGACGGGACAGATACGCAGTATTTT. The rearrangement uses TRBV7-8 and TRBJ2-3; D is undetermined. V was trimmed by 8 bases and J by 3 bases, leaving 15 bases between them. CDR1 SGHVS and CDR2 FQNEAQ come from the germline V gene. CDR3 length: 14 amino acids.

This clonotype has a handful of counts. V usage is TRBV27 and J usage is TRBJ2-7; D unclear. Germline loops: CDR1 MNHEY, CDR2 SMNVEV (reference sequence). The CDR3 contains 13 residues. Trimming removed 3 bases from V and 3 bases from J, with 9 bases in between. CDR3 sequence (DNA): TGTGCCAGCAGTTTCAAGTGGTACTACGAGCAGTACTTC. Residues: CASSFKWYYEQYF.

On this clonotype: The junction and the germline gene differ at one end; a read error may be behind it. The CDR3 is CGARRERDRYNEQYF. The DNA for the CDR3 is TGCGGTGCTAGACGCGAAAGGGACAGATACAATGAGCAGTACTTC. The rearrangement links TRBV20-1 to TRBJ2-7; 7 bases align to TRBD1. This CDR3 is built from 15 residues. Germline CDR1 and CDR2: DFQATT and SNEGSKA (reference sequence).

Of note for this clonotype: An end of the junction does not agree with germline; a read error may underlie this. The chain is built from TRBV5-1 and TRBJ2-2, with D possibly matching TRBD2 (5 bases). Germline loops: CDR1 SGHRS, CDR2 YFSETQ. This CDR3 region has 15 residues. CDR3 amino acids: CASSLEGLNTGERFF. The CDR3 nucleotides read TGCGCCAGCAGCTTGGAAGGATTGAACACCGGGGAGCGGTTTTTT.

For this clonotype: With a much larger clone just one base away, this may be a read error. The final CDR3 position lacks the conserved phenylalanine or tryptophan, pointing to a likely read error. This chain joins TRBV7-2 and TRBJ1-5, with 7 bases that match TRBD1. Germline CDR1 SGHTA, CDR2 FQGNSA. This CDR3 is 15 amino acids long. The ends lost 2 bases at V and 6 bases at J; junction bases unmatched: 7. The CDR3 nucleotides are TGTGCCAGCAGCTTATGGGGCAGGGGGATTCAGCCCCAGCATTGT. Its protein is CASSLWGRGIQPQHC.

V usage is TRBV7-9 and J usage is TRBJ2-5, with 10 bases fitting TRBD2. CDR3 length: 16 amino acids. Germline assignment: CDR1 SEHNR and CDR2 FQNEAQ (reference sequence). With V trimmed by 1 base and J by 2 bases, 4 bases remained unmatched. The CDR3 spells CASSLVLAGEQETQYF. The CDR3 nucleotides are TGTGCCAGCAGCTTAGTCCTAGCGGGGGAACAAGAGACCCAGTACTTC.